The T cell receptor beta chain described here comes from a study of blood T cells in healthy people across ages. Study-wide background: Template-switching capture recovered about one barcoded beta molecule per two T cells.

Findings and caveats of the study: As age increased, TCR beta diversity per million T cells fell in a roughly linear fashion. In the absence of known donor CMV status, changes in expanded clonotypes were possibly confounded.

Primers used in a second PCR of about 6 to 11 cycles were a sample-barcoded 5' primer and a J-beta primer mix. Every sample gave at least 2.5 million paired-end reads containing CDR3. TCRdb re-derived calls from the 5' RACE reads in MiXCR, one entry per CDR3 protein. The table records over a million distinct CDR3 sequences, 35% to 50% of them present only once. Comment on this clonotype: The antigen remains unidentified.

CDR3 length equals 17 residues. The V end was cut by 1 base, the J end by 8 bases, with 21 bases between. The germline gives CDR1 LNHNV, CDR2 YYDKDF (reference sequence). Material for sequencing was blood. The sequence came from a woman aged 55-69 years in good health. V and J are TRBV15 and TRBJ2-1; unclear D gene. CDR3 region: CATSRGHSTSEADEQFF. CDR3 coding DNA: TGTGCCACCAGCAGAGGTCATAGTACTTCGGAAGCCGATGAGCAGTTCTTC.